The following is a T cell receptor beta chain sequence with its context. What it binds is not known. The trim removed 6 bases at V and 6 bases at J, leaving 6 bases unmatched. The CDR3 length is 14 residues. Germline CDR1 MNHNY, CDR2 SVGAGI (reference sequence). The source of the sample is a study of PD-1 blockade in classical Hodgkin lymphoma. Study information: Patients had nivolumab dosed at 3 mg/kg, delivered intravenously every 2 weeks.

Study-wide findings and caveats: As was reported, newly diagnosed patients showed lower baseline TCR diversity than healthy donors did.

Every patient was affected by relapse after autologous stem cell transplantation, while exposure to brentuximab vedotin was not uniform. Each best response was a complete response, a partial response or progressive disease. TCRdb's copy holds only in-frame clones and misses some; the assay was immunoSEQ multiplex PCR. The sample shows under 30,000 clones, about 71% of them seen only once. Sample: peripheral blood mononuclear cells (PBMCs), taken at baseline. The source is a human donor with classical Hodgkin lymphoma. The rearrangement links TRBV6-6 to TRBJ1-5; 9 positions agree with TRBD1. The CDR3 DNA is TGTGCCAGCAGACCGGGACAGGGTGCTCAGCCCCAGCATTTT. Amino acid sequence: CASRPGQGAQPQHF.